These T cell receptor beta chains were read from a single sample in a study of beta chain features in type 1 diabetes. Measured with immunoSEQ multiplex PCR; TCRdb has only the in-frame clones, and not every one. The sample yields about 130,000 clones, around a tenth seen once. What was sequenced was central memory CD4+ T cells from blood. The receptors were sampled from a man between 18 and 29 years old in good health. Both conserved end residues are part of each CDR3. Fields, in order: CDR3 protein, CDR3 DNA, CDR3 length, D gene, J gene, V gene, clone size. D genes are given only for firm matches. Clone size appears in some rows only: once, few, many, or a class for an expanded clone.

CASSLNRRGGYNEQFF,TGTGCCAGCAGCTTAAATCGGCGGGGGGGGTACAATGAGCAGTTCTTC,16,TRBD2,TRBJ2-1,TRBV7-3,-
CASSSPAGGLFIDTQYF,TGTGCCAGCAGCTCCCCTGCGGGGGGGCTTTTCATAGATACGCAGTATTTT,17,TRBD2,TRBJ2-3,TRBV7-6,-
CASSPPSGAGELFF,TGTGCCAGCTCACCTCCCTCGGGGGCCGGGGAGCTGTTTTTT,14,-,TRBJ2-2,TRBV18,once
CASSLQANYGYTF,TGTGCCAGCAGCTTACAGGCTAACTATGGCTACACCTTC,13,-,TRBJ1-2,TRBV7-8,few
CASSPVFGWAADANYGYTF,TGCGCCAGCAGCCCAGTCTTTGGGTGGGCCGCCGATGCTAACTATGGCTACACCTTC,19,-,TRBJ1-2,TRBV4-3,-
CASSLGERLAGRNEQYF,TGTGCCAGCAGCTTGGGTGAAAGACTAGCGGGTCGAAACGAGCAGTACTTC,17,TRBD2,TRBJ2-7,TRBV5-4,-
CASSQDLRDRGQPQHF,TGTGCCAGCAGCCAAGATCTAAGGGACAGAGGTCAGCCCCAGCATTTT,16,TRBD1,TRBJ1-5,TRBV4-2,-
CASSLGSGAFSSTDTQYF,TGTGCCAGCAGCTTAGGGAGCGGGGCCTTTTCTAGCACAGATACGCAGTATTTT,18,TRBD2,TRBJ2-3,TRBV7-2,few
CASSSGTRAYGYTF,TGTGCCAGCAGCTCCGGGACAAGAGCCTATGGCTACACCTTC,14,-,TRBJ1-2,TRBV25-1,-
CASSPWTSGGHYNEQFF,TGTGCCAGCAGCCCCTGGACTAGCGGGGGTCACTACAATGAGCAGTTCTTC,17,TRBD2,TRBJ2-1,TRBV7-2,-
CASSVGEQGGFGGTQYF,TGTGCCAGCAGCGTAGGAGAACAGGGCGGGTTCGGTGGGACCCAGTACTTC,17,-,TRBJ2-5,TRBV9,few
CASSPGQTNYGYTF,TGCGCCAGCAGCCCGGGACAGACTAACTATGGCTACACCTTC,14,TRBD1,TRBJ1-2,TRBV10-1,-
CASSHTRGGAQYF,TGTGCCAGCAGCCATACCCGGGGAGGGGCGCAGTATTTT,13,TRBD2,TRBJ2-3,TRBV5-4,-
CASSVVRDWANVLTF,TGTGCCAGCAGCGTAGTGCGAGATTGGGCCAACGTCCTGACTTTC,15,-,TRBJ2-6,TRBV9,-
CASRRTIGLNEQYF,TGTGCCAGCAGAAGGACTATTGGGCTCAACGAGCAGTACTTC,14,-,TRBJ2-7,TRBV6-5,-
CATMMGGADTQYF,TGTGCCACCATGATGGGGGGGGCAGATACGCAGTATTTT,13,TRBD2,TRBJ2-3,TRBV7-9,-
CASSLGQGGEQYF,TGTGCCAGCAGCTTGGGGCAGGGGGGTGAGCAGTACTTC,13,-,TRBJ2-7,TRBV7-6,-
CASRGWDRDSGYTF,TGTGCCAGCAGAGGATGGGACAGGGACTCTGGCTACACCTTC,14,TRBD1,TRBJ1-2,TRBV2,few
CASSGRQGKVDF,TGTGCCAGCAGTGGCAGACAGGGGAAGGTAGACTTC,12,TRBD1,TRBJ2-7,TRBV6-5,-
CAWTLFSAGELFF,TGTGCCTGGACCTTGTTTTCAGCCGGGGAGCTGTTTTTT,13,-,TRBJ2-2,TRBV30,many
CASSQDMTSGGEETQYF,TGTGCCAGCAGCCAAGATATGACTAGCGGGGGGGAAGAGACCCAGTACTTC,17,TRBD2,TRBJ2-5,TRBV4-2,few
CASSQDGYSGVFDEQYF,TGCGCCAGCAGCCAAGATGGTTATAGCGGGGTTTTTGACGAGCAGTACTTC,17,TRBD2,TRBJ2-7,TRBV4-1,few
CASSVGTGLDIQYF,TGTGCCAGCAGCGTTGGGACAGGGCTGGACATTCAGTACTTC,14,TRBD1,TRBJ2-4,TRBV9,many
CASSYRPGQGPDEQYF,TGTGCCAGCAGTTATCGTCCGGGACAGGGTCCCGACGAGCAGTACTTC,16,TRBD1,TRBJ2-7,TRBV6-6,-
CASSRSGGADTQYF,TGTGCCAGCAGCCGGAGCGGGGGGGCAGATACGCAGTATTTT,14,TRBD2,TRBJ2-3,TRBV7-3,-
CASSYQQGGSTDTQYF,TGTGCCAGCAGTTACCAACAGGGAGGGAGCACAGATACGCAGTATTTT,16,-,TRBJ2-3,TRBV6-5,-
CASSPIQGAISGANVLTF,TGCGCCAGCAGCCCAATACAGGGCGCTATCTCTGGGGCCAACGTCCTGACTTTC,18,-,TRBJ2-6,TRBV5-1,-
CASSQDLAGLEQFF,TGCGCCAGCAGCCAAGATCTCGCGGGGCTTGAGCAGTTCTTC,14,-,TRBJ2-1,TRBV4-3,-
CASSYGLSFMDTQYF,TGTGCCAGCAGTTATGGGCTTTCATTCATGGATACGCAGTATTTT,15,-,TRBJ2-3,TRBV6-6,-